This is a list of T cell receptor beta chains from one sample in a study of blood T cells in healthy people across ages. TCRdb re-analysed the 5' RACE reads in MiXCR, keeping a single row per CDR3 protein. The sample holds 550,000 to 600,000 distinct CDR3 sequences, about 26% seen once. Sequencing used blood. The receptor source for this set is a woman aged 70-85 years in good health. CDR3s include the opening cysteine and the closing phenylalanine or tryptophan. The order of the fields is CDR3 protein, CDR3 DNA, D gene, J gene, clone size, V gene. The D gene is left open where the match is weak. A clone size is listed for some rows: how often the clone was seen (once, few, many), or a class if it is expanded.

CASPPRFGVAYLNGYTF TGTGCCAGCCCACCACGCTTCGGAGTTGCCTACCTCAATGGCTACACCTTC NA TRBJ1-2 few TRBV18
CASSHGRGDYEQYF TGTGCCAGCAGCCACGGTAGGGGGGATTACGAGCAGTACTTC NA TRBJ2-7 NA TRBV7-6
CASSPVSGGAANIQYF TGTGCCAGCAGCCCCGTTAGCGGGGGGGCCGCGAACATTCAGTACTTC TRBD2 TRBJ2-4 few TRBV5-6
CASSRDGGLDYEQYF TGTGCCAGCAGCCGAGATGGGGGGCTCGATTACGAGCAGTACTTC NA TRBJ2-7 NA TRBV11-3
CSVGWTAGSPLHF TGCAGCGTTGGGTGGACCGCTGGGTCACCCCTCCACTTT NA TRBJ1-6 NA TRBV29-1
CASSLRGAASGGDIQYF TGTGCCAGCAGCTTACGGGGTGCGGCTAGCGGGGGAGACATTCAGTACTTC TRBD2 TRBJ2-4 NA TRBV7-2
CASSLDQQNYGYTF TGTGCCAGCAGCTTAGATCAACAGAACTATGGCTACACCTTC NA TRBJ1-2 few TRBV11-2
CASKQGNLETQYF TGTGCCAGCAAACAGGGAAATTTGGAGACCCAGTACTTC NA TRBJ2-5 NA TRBV27
CACSLGRSSGANVLTF TGTGCCTGCAGTTTAGGGAGGAGCTCTGGGGCCAACGTCCTGACTTTC NA TRBJ2-6 NA TRBV12-3/TRBV12-4
CASNSGGAYNEQFF TGCGCCAGTAATAGCGGGGGAGCTTACAATGAGCAGTTCTTC TRBD2 TRBJ2-1 NA TRBV5-1
CSVRMSGTDILHGYTF TGCAGCGTTAGGATGTCCGGGACAGATATTTTACATGGCTACACCTTC TRBD1 TRBJ1-2 NA TRBV29-1
CASSSVQGANYGYTF TGTGCCAGCAGCTCAGTACAGGGGGCTAACTATGGCTACACCTTC TRBD1 TRBJ1-2 NA TRBV7-9
CSARAISSDTQYF TGCAGTGCTAGAGCAATTAGCTCAGATACGCAGTATTTT NA TRBJ2-3 many TRBV20-1
CASSQLGGASEAFF TGTGCCAGCAGCCAACTCGGGGGGGCGAGCGAAGCTTTCTTT NA TRBJ1-1 NA TRBV7-3
CASRPRGRGAGNTIYF TGCGCCAGCCGGCCAAGGGGAAGGGGAGCTGGAAACACCATATATTTT NA TRBJ1-3 NA TRBV23-1
CASRRDRNYGYTF TGTGCCAGCAGAAGGGACCGCAACTATGGCTACACCTTC NA TRBJ1-2 many TRBV27
CASSVSGVGANVLTF TGTGCCAGCAGCGTAAGCGGGGTTGGGGCCAACGTCCTGACTTTC TRBD2 TRBJ2-6 many TRBV9
CASSLDGSSYGYTF TGTGCCAGCAGCTTAGACGGCAGCTCCTATGGCTACACCTTC NA TRBJ1-2 NA TRBV7-2
CASSLSVLAGANVLTF TGTGCCAGCAGCTTATCAGTCCTCGCTGGGGCCAACGTCCTGACTTTC NA TRBJ2-6 NA TRBV5-4
CASSLKGSDQQHF TGCGCCAGCAGCTTGAAGGGAAGCGACCAACAGCATTTT NA TRBJ1-5 NA TRBV5-1
CASSRSPLNEQFF TGTGCCAGCAGCCGTTCACCCCTAAATGAGCAGTTCTTC NA TRBJ2-1 NA TRBV11-1
CASSPAGTSPDTQYF TGTGCCAGCAGCCCCGCCGGGACTAGCCCAGATACGCAGTATTTT TRBD2 TRBJ2-3 NA TRBV11-3
CASSALNSEETQYF TGTGCCAGCAGCGCCTTAAACTCGGAAGAGACCCAGTACTTC NA TRBJ2-5 few TRBV9
CSEMTGTETQYF TGCAGCGAAATGACAGGGACGGAGACCCAGTACTTC TRBD1 TRBJ2-5 NA TRBV29-1
CASRPRGEVTEAFF TGTGCCAGCAGACCCAGGGGGGAGGTAACTGAAGCTTTCTTT TRBD1 TRBJ1-1 NA TRBV7-9
CSADGPSSETQYF TGCAGTGCCGACGGTCCTTCTTCTGAGACCCAGTACTTC NA TRBJ2-5 few TRBV20-1
CASSLGLAAATQYF TGCGCCAGCAGCTTGGGTCTAGCGGCCGCTACGCAGTATTTT TRBD2 TRBJ2-3 few TRBV5-1
CASSQWSGAFF TGTGCCAGCAGCCAGTGGTCTGGAGCTTTCTTT NA TRBJ1-1 NA TRBV7-2
CASWDGGRSNTEAFF TGCGCCAGCTGGGACGGGGGCCGATCGAACACTGAAGCTTTCTTT NA TRBJ1-1 NA TRBV5-1
CASSQGLTGNQPQHF TGTGCCAGCAGTCAGGGCCTCACGGGAAATCAGCCCCAGCATTTT NA TRBJ1-5 NA TRBV12-3/TRBV12-4
CASSQVGSSGQETQYF TGTGCCAGCAGCCAAGTTGGGAGCAGTGGTCAAGAGACCCAGTACTTC NA TRBJ2-5 NA TRBV4-2
CASSYSPPAEAFF TGTGCCAGCAGTTACTCCCCACCGGCTGAAGCTTTCTTT NA TRBJ1-1 few TRBV6-5
CASSFLPKETQYF TGTGCCAGCAGCTTTCTCCCCAAAGAGACCCAGTACTTC NA TRBJ2-5 NA TRBV7-2
CASSPVGGSSGNTIYF TGTGCTAGCAGCCCAGTGGGGGGTTCCTCTGGAAACACCATATATTTT NA TRBJ1-3 NA TRBV7-2
CASSPGSANEKLFF TGTGCCAGCAGCCCAGGGAGTGCTAATGAAAAACTGTTTTTT NA TRBJ1-4 NA TRBV7-2
CASRTAAGQPYNEQFF TGCGCCAGCAGGACTGCGGCGGGACAACCCTACAATGAGCAGTTCTTC NA TRBJ2-1 NA TRBV5-1